This TCR beta chain was identified during a study of blood T cell repertoires in COVID-19. Per germline, CDR1 SNHLY and CDR2 FYNNEI. The CDR3 covers 14 residues. Trimming took 8 bases from V and 4 from J; bases not matched to a gene: 10. Under the authors' procedure: Scientists estimated how many nucleated cells there were by amplifying reference gene primers. Measured with immunoSEQ multiplex PCR; TCRdb has only the in-frame clones, and not every one. V and J calls and clone size are copied from that table; D and trimming were computed from the DNA. The sample includes 88,000 or so clones, roughly 85% of them seen just once. This clone has more than one count but fewer than ten.

The sequence was obtained from a man between 60 and 70 years old with acute or convalescent COVID-19. The chain links TRBV2 to TRBJ1-2; 7 bases map to TRBD1. The specimen was peripheral blood. The CDR3 DNA sequence: TGTGCCAGCGGAGGGCAGGGGGGAGGCTATGGCTACACCTTC. It codes for CASGGQGGGYGYTF.